This is a list of T cell receptor beta chains from one sample in a study of early T cells in non-severe SARS-CoV-2 infection. TCRdb redid the calling of the 5' RACE reads with MiXCR, one entry per CDR3 protein. The sample yields more than 40,000 distinct CDR3 sequences, 4% seen once. Sequenced material: whole blood. Every receptor here comes from an adult who was a healthcare worker with PCR-confirmed SARS-CoV-2 infection or an uninfected control (not recorded which). Both conserved end residues are part of each CDR3. D genes are given only for firm matches. Clone size is given for some rows only: seen once, a few or many times, or a class if the clone is expanded.

v_call: TRBV19
j_call: TRBJ2-6
d_call: NA
clone_size: few
cdr3_nt: TGTGCCTCAGACCTGGGTACCGGGGCCAACGTCCTGACTTTC
cdr3_aa: CASDLGTGANVLTF

v_call: TRBV5-1
j_call: TRBJ2-1
d_call: NA
clone_size: many
cdr3_nt: TGCGCCAGCAGCTTGGGGACTCCAGCTAATGAGCAGTTCTTC
cdr3_aa: CASSLGTPANEQFF

v_call: TRBV12-3/TRBV12-4
j_call: TRBJ1-2
d_call: NA
clone_size: many
cdr3_nt: TGTGCCAGCAGTTTATCCAGTGGCTACACCTTC
cdr3_aa: CASSLSSGYTF

v_call: TRBV5-1
j_call: TRBJ1-2
d_call: NA
clone_size: NA
cdr3_nt: TGCGCCAGCACCATTGGAGGGTATCGGGAAAAAAGCTACTATGGCTACACCTTC
cdr3_aa: CASTIGGYREKSYYGYTF

v_call: TRBV5-1
j_call: TRBJ1-4
d_call: NA
clone_size: NA
cdr3_nt: TGCGCCAGCAGCCCGGACGGTGTCAATGAAAAACTGTTTTTT
cdr3_aa: CASSPDGVNEKLFF

v_call: TRBV11-2
j_call: TRBJ2-5
d_call: NA
clone_size: many
cdr3_nt: TGTGCCAGCAGCCCCCCGAGCAGCAGGGAGACCCAGTACTTC
cdr3_aa: CASSPPSSRETQYF

v_call: TRBV14
j_call: TRBJ2-2
d_call: NA
clone_size: many
cdr3_nt: TGTGCCAGCAGCCACCGGGACACGTACACCGGGGAGCTGTTTTTT
cdr3_aa: CASSHRDTYTGELFF

v_call: TRBV11-2
j_call: TRBJ1-1
d_call: NA
clone_size: many
cdr3_nt: TGTGCCAGCAGCTTAGGTGACCCTGAAGCTTTCTTT
cdr3_aa: CASSLGDPEAFF

v_call: TRBV5-1
j_call: TRBJ2-1
d_call: NA
clone_size: many
cdr3_nt: TGCGCCAGCAGCTTTGACTCAAGCTCCTACAATGAGCAGTTCTTC
cdr3_aa: CASSFDSSSYNEQFF

v_call: TRBV7-8
j_call: TRBJ2-5
d_call: NA
clone_size: few
cdr3_nt: TGTGCCAGCAGCATTACCGCCCAAGAGACCCAGTACTTC
cdr3_aa: CASSITAQETQYF

v_call: TRBV11-2
j_call: TRBJ2-5
d_call: TRBD1
clone_size: NA
cdr3_nt: TGTGCCAGCAGCTTCGGACAGGGCGAGCAAGAGACCCAGTACTTC
cdr3_aa: CASSFGQGEQETQYF

v_call: TRBV19
j_call: TRBJ1-5
d_call: NA
clone_size: few
cdr3_nt: TGTGCCAGTAGTATGGGGGGCCAGGGTATTCAACCCCAGCATTTT
cdr3_aa: CASSMGGQGIQPQHF

v_call: TRBV20-1
j_call: TRBJ2-5
d_call: NA
clone_size: NA
cdr3_nt: TGCAGTGGGGTGACCGGGGAGACCCAGTACTTC
cdr3_aa: CSGVTGETQYF

v_call: TRBV5-6
j_call: TRBJ2-3
d_call: NA
clone_size: NA
cdr3_nt: TGTGCCAGCAGCCGGGGCGCCACAGATACGCAGTATTTT
cdr3_aa: CASSRGATDTQYF

v_call: TRBV7-3
j_call: TRBJ2-1
d_call: NA
clone_size: NA
cdr3_nt: TGTGCCAGCAGCTTAGTGGGGGGCTCCTCCTACAATGAGCAGTTCTTC
cdr3_aa: CASSLVGGSSYNEQFF

v_call: TRBV7-9
j_call: TRBJ2-2
d_call: TRBD2
clone_size: many
cdr3_nt: TGTGCCAGCAGCCCGACCGGGAGGGGAGACACCGGGGAGCTGTTTTTT
cdr3_aa: CASSPTGRGDTGELFF

v_call: TRBV7-2
j_call: TRBJ2-3
d_call: TRBD1
clone_size: NA
cdr3_nt: TGTGCCAGCAGCTCCACGACAGGGGCCCTCACAGATACGCAGTATTTT
cdr3_aa: CASSSTTGALTDTQYF

v_call: TRBV2
j_call: TRBJ1-5
d_call: TRBD1
clone_size: many
cdr3_nt: TGTGCCAGCAGAGAGGGACAGATCGGTCAGCCCCAGCATTTT
cdr3_aa: CASREGQIGQPQHF

v_call: TRBV6-5
j_call: TRBJ1-3
d_call: NA
clone_size: many
cdr3_nt: TGTGCCAGCAGGCCAGATCGTGCCCTCCGCACCATATATTTT
cdr3_aa: CASRPDRALRTIYF

v_call: TRBV7-2
j_call: TRBJ2-7
d_call: NA
clone_size: many
cdr3_nt: TGTGCCAGCAGCTTCGTCCGGGACGCGGACGCACCCTACGAGCAGTACTTC
cdr3_aa: CASSFVRDADAPYEQYF

v_call: TRBV12-3/TRBV12-4
j_call: TRBJ1-1
d_call: TRBD1
clone_size: many
cdr3_nt: TGTGCCAGCAGTCCCGGACAGGGGAGCACTGAAGCTTTCTTT
cdr3_aa: CASSPGQGSTEAFF

v_call: TRBV18
j_call: TRBJ2-1
d_call: TRBD1
clone_size: many
cdr3_nt: TGTGCCAGCTCACTCGGACAGGGGGGCTACAATGAGCAGTTCTTC
cdr3_aa: CASSLGQGGYNEQFF

v_call: TRBV6-6
j_call: TRBJ2-3
d_call: NA
clone_size: many
cdr3_nt: TGTGCCAGCAGTTATCCTGGCGCCGCGGATACGCAGTATTTT
cdr3_aa: CASSYPGAADTQYF

v_call: TRBV20-1
j_call: TRBJ2-7
d_call: TRBD2
clone_size: many
cdr3_nt: TGCAGTGCAAGGAGCGGGAGCTTCTACGAGCAGTACTTC
cdr3_aa: CSARSGSFYEQYF

v_call: TRBV12-3/TRBV12-4
j_call: TRBJ2-2
d_call: NA
clone_size: many
cdr3_nt: TGTGCCAGCAGTCCCGGAGGGACCGGGGAGCTGTTTTTT
cdr3_aa: CASSPGGTGELFF

v_call: TRBV20-1
j_call: TRBJ2-3
d_call: NA
clone_size: many
cdr3_nt: TGCAGTGCCCCTGGGCTCAGTCCCTTCACAGATACGCAGTATTTT
cdr3_aa: CSAPGLSPFTDTQYF

v_call: TRBV2
j_call: TRBJ1-6
d_call: NA
clone_size: few
cdr3_nt: TGTGCCGGGGGATTGGAGGGCAATTCACCCCTCCACTTT
cdr3_aa: CAGGLEGNSPLHF

v_call: TRBV5-1
j_call: TRBJ2-1
d_call: TRBD2
clone_size: many
cdr3_nt: TGCGCCAGCAGCTTGTTTCTAGCGGGATTGGTCAATGAGCAGTTCTTC
cdr3_aa: CASSLFLAGLVNEQFF

v_call: TRBV21-1
j_call: TRBJ2-7
d_call: NA
clone_size: few
cdr3_nt: TGTGCCAGCAGCTCCCGGCCCAAGAGCGAAGGCGAGCAGTACTTC
cdr3_aa: CASSSRPKSEGEQYF

v_call: TRBV4-1
j_call: TRBJ1-2
d_call: NA
clone_size: many
cdr3_nt: TGCGCCAGCAGCCAACAGGTTGGCTATGGCTACACCTTC
cdr3_aa: CASSQQVGYGYTF

v_call: TRBV14
j_call: TRBJ2-6
d_call: TRBD2
clone_size: many
cdr3_nt: TGTGCCAGCAGTCGGATGTGGGCTAGCGGCCGCTCCAATGGGGGGGCCAACGTCCTGACTTTC
cdr3_aa: CASSRMWASGRSNGGANVLTF

v_call: TRBV28
j_call: TRBJ1-5
d_call: NA
clone_size: many
cdr3_nt: TGTGCCAGCAGTTTTCGGCAGGGAGGCGATCAGCCCCAGCATTTT
cdr3_aa: CASSFRQGGDQPQHF

v_call: TRBV10-3
j_call: TRBJ2-7
d_call: NA
clone_size: many
cdr3_nt: TGTGCCATCAGTGGATCTAGTGCCCACGAGCAGTACTTC
cdr3_aa: CAISGSSAHEQYF

v_call: TRBV5-1
j_call: TRBJ1-5
d_call: NA
clone_size: many
cdr3_nt: TGCGCCAGCAGCTTTGGGGGTCCGGGTCAGCCCCAGCATTTT
cdr3_aa: CASSFGGPGQPQHF

v_call: TRBV7-9
j_call: TRBJ1-5
d_call: NA
clone_size: few
cdr3_nt: TGTGCCAGCAGCCCTTTGGGGAGTTACAATCAGCCCCAGCATTTT
cdr3_aa: CASSPLGSYNQPQHF

v_call: TRBV5-5
j_call: TRBJ1-5
d_call: NA
clone_size: many
cdr3_nt: TGTGCCAGCAGCTTAAAAATCCGGGAAGGACCCCAGCATTTT
cdr3_aa: CASSLKIREGPQHF

v_call: TRBV5-1
j_call: TRBJ1-4
d_call: NA
clone_size: few
cdr3_nt: TGCGCCACCCGCAGGGAAGGGGAAAAACTGTTTTTT
cdr3_aa: CATRREGEKLFF

v_call: TRBV12-3/TRBV12-4
j_call: TRBJ2-3
d_call: TRBD2
clone_size: few
cdr3_nt: TGTGCCAGCAGACTAGCGGGGGGGCTCGTGAATACGCAGTATTTT
cdr3_aa: CASRLAGGLVNTQYF

v_call: TRBV10-1
j_call: TRBJ2-4
d_call: TRBD2
clone_size: many
cdr3_nt: TGCGCCAGCAGTGAAGGTCGACTAGCGGGAGGTCGGGCGGCCAAAAACATTCAGTACTTC
cdr3_aa: CASSEGRLAGGRAAKNIQYF

v_call: TRBV7-9
j_call: TRBJ2-1
d_call: NA
clone_size: many
cdr3_nt: TGTGCCAGCAGCCGACTGGGAAACTACAATGAGCAGTTCTTC
cdr3_aa: CASSRLGNYNEQFF

v_call: TRBV6-5
j_call: TRBJ2-7
d_call: NA
clone_size: NA
cdr3_nt: TGTGCCAGCAGTCCCACCGGACGACAAAAGCAGTACTTC
cdr3_aa: CASSPTGRQKQYF

v_call: TRBV15
j_call: TRBJ2-1
d_call: NA
clone_size: many
cdr3_nt: TGTGCCACCAGCAGGGACAGATACAATGAGCAGTTCTTC
cdr3_aa: CATSRDRYNEQFF

v_call: TRBV4-1
j_call: TRBJ2-4
d_call: NA
clone_size: many
cdr3_nt: TGCGCCAGCAGCCAAGGCGCCGGGCGAGGACCAATAGCCAAAAACATTCAGTACTTC
cdr3_aa: CASSQGAGRGPIAKNIQYF

v_call: TRBV19
j_call: TRBJ2-1
d_call: TRBD2
clone_size: many
cdr3_nt: TGTGCCAGTAGTACGGGACTAGCGGGTGAGACTCGGGAGCAGTTCTTC
cdr3_aa: CASSTGLAGETREQFF

v_call: TRBV6-1
j_call: TRBJ2-1
d_call: NA
clone_size: many
cdr3_nt: TGTGCCAGCAAGCGTGGCGGGGCAAATGAGCAGTTCTTC
cdr3_aa: CASKRGGANEQFF

v_call: TRBV29-1
j_call: TRBJ2-1
d_call: NA
clone_size: many
cdr3_nt: TGCAGCGGCGGGACTGGCACGGGGAATGAGCAGTTCTTC
cdr3_aa: CSGGTGTGNEQFF

v_call: TRBV7-6
j_call: TRBJ1-1
d_call: NA
clone_size: many
cdr3_nt: TGTGCCAGCAGCTTAATAGAAGGGATGAACACTGAAGCTTTCTTT
cdr3_aa: CASSLIEGMNTEAFF

v_call: TRBV12-3/TRBV12-4
j_call: TRBJ2-1
d_call: TRBD2
clone_size: many
cdr3_nt: TGTGCCAGCAGTTTGCGACTAGCTTTCCCGTATGGGCAGTTCTTC
cdr3_aa: CASSLRLAFPYGQFF

v_call: TRBV24-1
j_call: TRBJ2-1
d_call: TRBD2
clone_size: many
cdr3_nt: TGTGCCACCAGTGGCGGGGGGCCCCGCTCCTACAATGAGCAGTTCTTC
cdr3_aa: CATSGGGPRSYNEQFF

v_call: TRBV20-1
j_call: TRBJ2-5
d_call: NA
clone_size: many
cdr3_nt: TGCAGTGCTAGAGGAGGGGATATCCAAGAGACCCAGTACTTC
cdr3_aa: CSARGGDIQETQYF

v_call: TRBV20-1
j_call: TRBJ2-3
d_call: NA
clone_size: many
cdr3_nt: TGCAGTGCTAGAGTGGGGCACATCGGCACAGATACGCAGTATTTT
cdr3_aa: CSARVGHIGTDTQYF

v_call: TRBV6-5
j_call: TRBJ2-7
d_call: NA
clone_size: many
cdr3_nt: TGTGCCAGCAGTTTAACAGGGAGCTCCTACGAGCAGTACTTC
cdr3_aa: CASSLTGSSYEQYF